There are many counts of the clone carrying this T cell receptor (beta chain). The antigen is unknown. This specimen comes from a study of CD8 T cells in ankylosing spondylitis. This CDR3 comprises 13 residues. V lost 11 bases to trimming and J lost 3 bases, with 13 bases between them. Germline CDR1 SEHNR, CDR2 FQNEAQ (reference sequence). Whole-study results and caveats: Characteristic, it appeared, of ankylosing spondylitis blood was a TCR beta motif of eight highly homologous variants.

TCRdb reanalysed the 5' RACE reads using MiXCR and keeps one entry per CDR3 protein. The sample contains more than 500,000 distinct CDR3 sequences, about 5.2% of which appear only once. The TCR originated in a male donor with ankylosing spondylitis. This rearrangement joins TRBV7-9 to TRBJ2-2; possibly TRBD1 for D (5 bases). The specimen was blood, either unsorted or a sorted T cell fraction (not recorded which). DNA of the CDR3: TGTGCCGGCACCAGGGATTACACCGGGGAGCTGTTTTTT. It yields the protein CAGTRDYTGELFF.